A selection of T cell receptor beta chains follows, all from one sample in a study of cytomegalovirus exposure and HLA in healthy donors. Clones were sequenced by immunoSEQ multiplex PCR, and TCRdb holds only the in-frame ones, with some missing. The repertoire consists of over 60,000 clones, with 65% to 70% occurring once and the leading ten covering around 15%. Sequences were obtained from PBMCs. Source of these receptors: a male donor in good health and CMV-seropositive. Each CDR3 is given with its conserved first and last residue. D genes are given only for firm matches. Rows may omit the clone size; those that give it use once, few, many or a size class.

TRBV18	TRBD2	TRBJ2-7	NA	CASSRTSGEDEQYF	TGTGCCAGCTCACGGACTAGCGGGGAAGACGAGCAGTACTTC
TRBV29-1	NA	TRBJ2-7	NA	CSVVVEGVSYEQYF	TGCAGCGTTGTAGTGGAGGGCGTCTCCTACGAGCAGTACTTC
TRBV7-9	NA	TRBJ1-1	NA	CASSLVENTEAFF	TGTGCCAGCAGCTTAGTAGAGAACACTGAAGCTTTCTTT
TRBV9	TRBD2	TRBJ2-5	few	CASSVGGESETQYF	TGTGCCAGCAGCGTCGGGGGGGAATCGGAGACCCAGTACTTC
TRBV23-1	NA	TRBJ2-7	NA	CASSQSNGVSCEQYF	TGCGCCAGCAGTCAATCGAACGGTGTAAGCTGCGAGCAGTACTTC
TRBV6-5	NA	TRBJ2-3	once	CASSYLGADTQYF	TGTGCCAGCAGTTACTTAGGGGCAGATACGCAGTATTTT
TRBV7-8	TRBD1	TRBJ1-6	NA	CASSKDRGGNSPLHF	TGTGCCAGCAGCAAGGACAGGGGTGGGAATTCACCCCTCCACTTT
TRBV11-2	NA	TRBJ1-6	once	CASTNKWTGYSPLHF	TGTGCCAGCACCAATAAGTGGACTGGGTACTCACCCCTCCACTTT
TRBV4-3	TRBD1	TRBJ2-7	NA	CASSRGTGVNEQYF	TGCGCCAGCAGCCGCGGGACAGGGGTTAACGAGCAGTACTTC
TRBV7-9	TRBD1	TRBJ1-2	NA	CASSLLTGDYGYTF	TGTGCCAGCAGCTTATTGACAGGGGACTATGGCTACACCTTC
TRBV7-9	TRBD1	TRBJ2-3	few	CASSPRGPDTQYF	TGTGCCAGCAGCCCAAGGGGGCCCGATACGCAGTATTTT
TRBV4-1	NA	TRBJ1-1	NA	CASSQEPLFEEAFF	TGCGCCAGCAGCCAAGAACCACTGTTTGAGGAGGCTTTCTTT